One sample yielded the 27 T cell receptor beta chains listed below, sequenced in a study of CD4 T cells in relation to SARS-CoV-2 and coronaviruses. Unexposed donor CD4+ T cells date from about 2011-2019, before the COVID-19 pandemic. The cells were cultured for roughly 11 days before CD4+ T cells were isolated. For these receptors, no antigen is known. Generated by immunoSEQ multiplex PCR, the TCRdb table keeps only in-frame clones and is missing some. The table lists about 15,000 clones, 70% to 80% of them singletons. The specimen was CD4+ T cells from PBMCs, cultured in vitro. The receptors originated from a human donor in good health.

This sequence joins TRBV29-1 and TRBJ2-1; D is ambiguous. This CDR3 has 13 amino acids. V lost 3 bases to trimming and J lost 4 bases, with 10 bases between them. Germline V gene data show CDR1 as SQVTM and CDR2 as ANQGSEA. This CDR3 reads CSVEWGYYNEQFF. In DNA form, the CDR3 reads TGCAGCGTTGAGTGGGGATATTACAATGAGCAGTTCTTC.

The rearrangement links TRBV9 to TRBJ1-2; D possibly corresponds to TRBD1 (6 bases). The CDR3 has 12 residues. The germline V and J ends were trimmed by 4 bases and 6 bases, with 10 bases remaining between them. The germline CDR1 and CDR2 sequences are SGDLS and YYNGEE. This CDR3 is CASSFRQDGYTF. In nucleotides, the CDR3 is TGTGCCAGCAGCTTCAGACAGGATGGCTACACCTTC.

This chain links TRBV18 with TRBJ2-2; 7 bases align to TRBD2. Germline values: CDR1 KGHSH, CDR2 LQKENI. This CDR3 is 14 amino acids long. V gave up 4 bases and J gave up 7 bases; unmatched junction bases: 6. The CDR3 region has the DNA TGTGCCAGCTCACTGCGGGAGTTTAACGGGGAGCTGTTTTTT. Its translation is CASSLREFNGELFF.

The V gene is TRBV21-1, the J gene TRBJ2-7; no check of the table's D call, TRBD1, against the DNA was made. TRBV21-1 is deemed a pseudogene. The length of the CDR3 is 14 residues. CDR3 coding DNA: TGTGCCAGCAGCAAAGTTGGGGGCTCTGGCGAGCAGTACTTC. Amino acid sequence: CASSKVGGSGEQYF.

The chain recombines TRBV3-1 (or the pseudogene TRBV3-2) with TRBJ1-4; no firm D call. This CDR3 region has 15 residues. Germline V gene data show CDR1 as LGHDT and CDR2 as YNNKEL (reference sequence). Trimming removed 4 bases at V and 4 bases at J, with 13 bases between. CDR3 bases: TGTGCCAGCAGCCCACGCGCGGGCGGTAATGAAAAACTGTTTTTT. Protein: CASSPRAGGNEKLFF.

J is TRBJ2-7 and V is TRBV7-9, with D possibly matching TRBD2 (5 bases). This CDR3 contains 16 residues. Germline CDR1 SEHNR, CDR2 FQNEAQ (reference sequence). With 4 bases removed from V and 2 bases from J, the gap between germline ends came to 18 bases. The CDR3 coding sequence is TGTGCCAGCAGCTCCCCTCCGGGGAGCGGTACCTACGAGCAGTACTTC. Translating gives CASSSPPGSGTYEQYF.

Only a few counts were recorded for this clone. This chain links TRBV5-6 with TRBJ2-1; the D call may be TRBD1 or TRBD2 (6 bases each). CDR1 SGHDT and CDR2 YYEEEE come from the germline V gene. The length of the CDR3 is 18 residues. V was cut by 1 base and J by 2 bases, with 19 bases left in between. The CDR3 DNA reads TGTGCCAGCAGCTTGTCCTCTAGCGAAAGGGGGGCCTACAATGAGCAGTTCTTC. Encoded protein: CASSLSSSERGAYNEQFF.

V usage is TRBV7-2 and J usage is TRBJ2-3; D unresolved. V lost 2 bases, J lost 6 bases, and 12 bases lay in between. This CDR3 region has 14 residues. Germline lookup yields CDR1 SGHTA and CDR2 FQGNSA. The CDR3 DNA reads TGTGCCAGCAGCTTAAGTACGCACAAGGATACGCAGTATTTT. Encoded protein: CASSLSTHKDTQYF. The variable domain in full, completed from reference TRBV7-2 and TRBJ2-3, reads GAGVSQSPSNKVTEKGKDVELRCDPISGHTALYWYRQSLGQGLEFLIYFQGNSAPDKSGLPSDRFSAERTGGSVSTLTIQRTQQEDSAVYLCASSLSTHKDTQYFGPGTRLTVL.

The rearrangement links TRBV6-5 to TRBJ1-2; 9 nucleotides match TRBD1. Germline assignment: CDR1 MNHEY and CDR2 SVGAGI. CDR3 length: 13 amino acids. The ends lost 5 bases at V and 5 bases at J; junction bases unmatched: 3. CDR3 region: CASSRDREYGYTF. The CDR3 DNA sequence: TGTGCCAGCAGTCGGGACAGGGAGTATGGCTACACCTTC.

This clone was recorded only once. The CDR3 sequence: CASREGGPYEQYF. The CDR3 DNA follows: TGTGCCAGCAGGGAGGGGGGTCCCTACGAGCAGTACTTC. This chain uses TRBV28 with TRBJ2-7; D tentatively fits TRBD1 or TRBD2 (6 bases each). Trimming stripped 6 bases from V and 2 bases from J, with 11 bases between. CDR1 and CDR2 (germline): MDHEN, SYDVKM. The CDR3 length is 13 residues.

The chain is built from TRBV9 and TRBJ2-6, with 12 bases fitting TRBD2. Germline V gene lookup returns CDR1 SGDLS and CDR2 YYNGEE. J lost 0 bases, V lost 4 bases, and 2 bases had no gene match. The CDR3 covers 17 residues. DNA of the CDR3: TGTGCCAGCAGCACGACTAGCGGGAGCTCTGGGGCCAACGTCCTGACTTTC. Translated: CASSTTSGSSGANVLTF.

This sequence joins TRBV11-2 and TRBJ2-1; no definite D call. Trimming cost V 4 bases and J 6 bases, with 25 bases left between them. Germline loops: CDR1 SGHAT, CDR2 FQNNGV. This CDR3 has 18 amino acids. The CDR3 DNA reads TGTGCCAGCAGCTCCCCTACCGACTGGTCCCTATCTGTCAATGAGCAGTTCTTC. This codes for CASSSPTDWSLSVNEQFF.

The J gene is TRBJ1-1, the V gene TRBV30; D may be TRBD1 (5 bases). Germline values: CDR1 GTSNPN, CDR2 SVGIG (reference sequence). V was trimmed by 5 bases and J by 3 bases, leaving 19 bases between them. This CDR3 region has 15 residues. The CDR3 loop is CAWSTGPPGDTEAFF. The CDR3 region has the DNA TGTGCCTGGTCTACTGGTCCTCCGGGGGACACTGAAGCTTTCTTT.

The J gene is TRBJ1-3, the V gene TRBV30; the D is unclear. Per germline, CDR1 GTSNPN and CDR2 SVGIG (reference sequence). V lost 2 bases and J lost 2, with 13 bases in between. The length of the CDR3 is 15 residues. The CDR3, as DNA: TGTGCCTGGAGTAGAGACATACTTACTGGAAACACCATATATTTT. Amino acids: CAWSRDILTGNTIYF.

V usage is TRBV2 and J usage is TRBJ2-4, with TRBD2 as a possible D gene (5 bases). In germline, CDR1 is SNHLY, CDR2 FYNNEI. V gave up 4 bases and J gave up 8 bases, with 12 bases separating them. The CDR3 loop spans 13 amino acids. CDR3 sequence (DNA): TGTGCCAGCAGTGTATGGCTAGCAGACATTCAGTACTTC. Protein: CASSVWLADIQYF.

The chain couples TRBV11-2 to TRBJ2-3; D possibly corresponds to TRBD2 (6 bases). This CDR3 spans 15 amino acids. Germline V gene lookup returns CDR1 SGHAT and CDR2 FQNNGV. The ends were cut back, 3 bases at V and 1 base at J, with 11 bases in the middle. The CDR3 DNA is TGTGCCAGCAGCTTCTCTAGCGCGGGCACAGATACGCAGTATTTT. Encoded protein: CASSFSSAGTDTQYF.

The chain employs TRBV3-1 (or the pseudogene TRBV3-2) and TRBJ1-1; D unclear. The CDR3 has 12 amino acids. V lost 4 bases and J lost 13, with 16 bases in between. Germline V gene lookup returns CDR1 LGHDT and CDR2 YNNKEL (reference sequence). The CDR3, as DNA: TGTGCCAGCAGCCCATCCGGGAGGACGCTTTTCTTT. Amino acid sequence: CASSPSGRTLFF.

This clone showed up just a few times. DNA for the CDR3: TGTGCCAGCAGCCCCCTTGGGGCAAGCTCTGGAAACACCATATATTTT. Amino acids: CASSPLGASSGNTIYF. The chain joins TRBV7-9 to TRBJ1-3; perhaps TRBD1 as D (5 bases). Trimming left V 5 bases short and J 0 bases short, with 14 bases between. CDR3 size: 16 residues. Germline V lookup: CDR1 SEHNR, CDR2 FQNEAQ (reference sequence). The whole variable domain, filled in from reference TRBV7-9 and TRBJ1-3, reads DTGVSQNPRHKITKRGQNVTFRCDPISEHNRLYWYRQTLGQGPEFLTYFQNEAQLEKSRLLSDRFSAERPKGSFSTLEIQRTEQGDSAMYLCASSPLGASSGNTIYFGEGSWLTVV.

The chain has TRBV5-1 and TRBJ2-1, with D possibly matching TRBD1 (5 bases). From germline, CDR1 is SGHRS and CDR2 YFSETQ. Trimming cost V 0 bases and J 1 base, with 8 bases left between them. The CDR3 has 15 amino acids. The CDR3: CASSLEGPSYNEQFF. CDR3 coding DNA: TGCGCCAGCAGCTTGGAGGGGCCGTCCTACAATGAGCAGTTCTTC.

This rearrangement joins TRBV6-2 or TRBV6-3 to TRBJ1-2; possible D gene TRBD1, 6 bases. Trimming cost V 5 bases and J 4 bases, with 17 bases left between them. Germline V gene lookup returns CDR1 MNHEY and CDR2 SVGEGT. CDR3 length equals 15 residues. The CDR3 region has the DNA TGTGCCAGCAGTGGTCGGACAGCTACTTTCTATGGCTACACCTTC. Protein: CASSGRTATFYGYTF.

The V and J genes are TRBV7-2 and TRBJ1-4, with 10 bases matching TRBD1. Germline V gene sequence: CDR1 SGHTA, CDR2 FQGNSA. Germline trimming cut 4 bases from V and 7 bases from J; bases unmatched to any gene: 9. The CDR3 is 16 amino acids. The CDR3 spells CASSSMGQGFSEKLFF. In DNA form, the CDR3 reads TGTGCCAGCAGCTCAATGGGACAGGGGTTTTCTGAAAAACTGTTTTTT.

The CDR3 protein is CASSKSTGELFF. DNA for the CDR3: TGTGCCAGTAGTAAATCCACCGGGGAGCTGTTTTTT. The genes are TRBV19 and TRBJ2-2; no firm D call. Germline V gene lookup returns CDR1 LNHDA and CDR2 SQIVND (reference sequence). CDR3 length: 12 residues. The V gene lost 4 bases and the J gene lost 4 bases, with 4 bases spanning the gap.

Only one count was recorded for this clone. This chain's CDR3 is CASSGDSNQPQHF. The CDR3 DNA reads as TGTGCCAGTAGTGGGGACAGCAATCAGCCCCAGCATTTT. V is TRBV19 and J is TRBJ1-5, with a weak D call TRBD1 (5 bases). Germline V gene sequence: CDR1 LNHDA, CDR2 SQIVND (reference sequence). V lost 5 bases to trimming and J lost 1 base, with 6 bases between them. The CDR3 totals 13 residues.

The genes are TRBV23-1 and TRBJ2-7, with D possibly being TRBD1 (7 bases). TRBV23-1 qualifies as an ORF whose function is uncertain. V was shortened by 6 bases and J by 3 bases, with 21 bases between the two germline ends. The CDR3 is 16 amino acids. The CDR3, as DNA: TGCGCCAGCAGCAGGGGGGCCGGACAAGGCAACTACGAGCAGTACTTC. Its protein is CASSRGAGQGNYEQYF.

The chain combines TRBV27 with TRBJ1-3; TRBD1 is a possible D gene (6 bases). In germline, CDR1 is MNHEY, CDR2 SMNVEV (reference sequence). Trimming removed 2 bases at V and 10 bases at J, with 24 bases between. There are 17 residues in the CDR3. CDR3 residues: CASSLNARTAVWETIYF. CDR3 DNA: TGTGCCAGCAGTTTAAATGCTCGGACAGCCGTATGGGAAACCATATATTTT.

This clone has only one observation. The chain links TRBV28 to TRBJ2-5; weak D call: TRBD2 (5 bases). Germline CDR1 and CDR2: MDHEN and SYDVKM. CDR3 length: 17 amino acids. V lost 2 bases and J 5 bases, leaving 21 bases between the germline ends. The CDR3 DNA reads as TGTGCCAGCAGTTTAGGCCGCCCCCCGGGGAATAGGGAGACCCAGTACTTC. Its protein product is CASSLGRPPGNRETQYF. Using reference TRBV28 and TRBJ2-5 for the parts outside the CDR3, the full variable domain is DVKVTQSSRYLVKRTGEKVFLECVQDMDHENMFWYRQDPGLGLRLIYFSYDVKMKEKGDIPEGYSVSREKKERFSLILESASTNQTSMYLCASSLGRPPGNRETQYFGPGTRLLVL.

The J gene is TRBJ2-5, the V gene TRBV5-1; 7 bases fit TRBD1. Germline lookup yields CDR1 SGHRS and CDR2 YFSETQ. Trimming at V came to 4 bases and at J to 4 bases, leaving 4 bases not matched to a gene. The CDR3 totals 13 residues. Here the CDR3 reads CASSQDRAETQYF. The CDR3 bases are TGCGCCAGCAGCCAAGACAGGGCAGAGACCCAGTACTTC.